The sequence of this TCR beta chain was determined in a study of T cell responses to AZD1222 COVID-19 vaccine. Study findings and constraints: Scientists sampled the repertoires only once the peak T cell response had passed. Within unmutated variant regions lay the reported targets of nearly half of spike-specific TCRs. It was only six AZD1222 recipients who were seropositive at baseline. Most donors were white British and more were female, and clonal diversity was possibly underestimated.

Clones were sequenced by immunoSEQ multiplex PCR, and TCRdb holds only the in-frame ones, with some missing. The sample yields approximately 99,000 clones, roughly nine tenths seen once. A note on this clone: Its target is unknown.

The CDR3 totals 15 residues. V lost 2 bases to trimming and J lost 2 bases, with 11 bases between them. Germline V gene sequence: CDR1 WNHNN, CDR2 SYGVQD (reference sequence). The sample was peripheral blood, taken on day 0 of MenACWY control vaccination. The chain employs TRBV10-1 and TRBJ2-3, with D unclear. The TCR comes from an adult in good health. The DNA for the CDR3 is TGCGCCAGCAGTGAGGGGTACAGACCCACAGATACGCAGTATTTT. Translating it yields CASSEGYRPTDTQYF.